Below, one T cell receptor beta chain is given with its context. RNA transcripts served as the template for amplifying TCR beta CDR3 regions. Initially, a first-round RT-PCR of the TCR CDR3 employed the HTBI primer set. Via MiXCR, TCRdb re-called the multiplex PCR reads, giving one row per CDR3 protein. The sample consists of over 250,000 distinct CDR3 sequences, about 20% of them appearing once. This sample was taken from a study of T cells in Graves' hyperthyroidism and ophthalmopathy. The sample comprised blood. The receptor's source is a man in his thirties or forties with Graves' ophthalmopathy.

The CDR3 loop reads CASTDGGREKLFF. The CDR3 DNA reads TGTGCCAGTACCGACGGGGGCAGGGAAAAACTGTTTTTT. The V call is TRBV19, the J call TRBJ1-4, with a weak D call TRBD1 (6 bases). The CDR3 spans 13 residues. The V end was cut by 7 bases, the J end by 8 bases, with 14 bases between. Germline assignment: CDR1 LNHDA and CDR2 SQIVND (reference sequence).